This TCR beta chain was profiled in a study of shared clonotypes between healthy human individuals. Repertoires were generated with immunoSEQ multiplex PCR, while TCRdb's copy carries only in-frame clones and drops some. The sample carries fewer than 1 million clones, around 96% recorded once. To note about this clone: The antigen is undetermined.

The study, taken as a whole, reports: Blood alone was sampled, and tissue repertoires likely differ.

CDR3 length: 13 residues. J gave up 3 bases and V 6 bases, and 6 bases lay outside the gene matches. Germline assignment: CDR1 SQVTM and CDR2 ANQGSEA. The naive CD8 population came from CD45RO-negative cells selected for CCR7, without terminally differentiated effector memory CD45RA+ cells. The chain employs TRBV29-1 and TRBJ2-7, with TRBD2 identical over 9 bases. Material for sequencing was naive CD8+ T cells sorted from blood. The sequence came from a man aged 25-40 years in good health. The CDR3 nucleotides are TGCAGCGTGTGGCGGCGGGAGGGCTACGAGCAGTACTTC. Translated: CSVWRREGYEQYF.